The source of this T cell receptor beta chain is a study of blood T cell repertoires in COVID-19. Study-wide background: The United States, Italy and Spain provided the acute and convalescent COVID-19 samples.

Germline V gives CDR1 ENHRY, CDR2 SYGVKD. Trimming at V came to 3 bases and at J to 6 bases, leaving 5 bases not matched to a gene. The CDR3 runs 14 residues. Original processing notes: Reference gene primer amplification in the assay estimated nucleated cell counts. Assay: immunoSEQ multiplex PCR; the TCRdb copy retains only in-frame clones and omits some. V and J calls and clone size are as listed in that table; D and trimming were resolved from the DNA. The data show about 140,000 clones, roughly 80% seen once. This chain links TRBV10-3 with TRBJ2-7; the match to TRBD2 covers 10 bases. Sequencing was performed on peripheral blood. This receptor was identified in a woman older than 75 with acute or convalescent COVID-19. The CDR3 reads CAISELAGMGEQYF. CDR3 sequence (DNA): TGTGCCATCAGTGAACTAGCGGGGATGGGCGAGCAGTACTTC.